This note documents a single T cell receptor (beta chain) sequence. This clonotype occurred a few times. The antigen this receptor binds is unknown. No base quality values were provided; no much bigger clone lies one nucleotide off. These data are taken from a study of post-analysis software for immune sequencing data (dated by TCRdb to between 2015 and 2017). In terms of the full investigation: Disease courses on record covered relapsing-remitting, secondary progressive and progressive-relapsing multiple sclerosis, though some patients had no subtype annotation. The patient repertoires were set against about eleven previously published healthy control repertoires from donors whose ages ranged from about 6 to 26 years. A subset of samples was prepared in parallel using single-end sample barcoding, then pooled and co-amplified after Illumina adapter ligation. The full study reports these points: When samples were clustered directly using the F measure, samples prepared in the same batch co-clustered strongly, which prompted a batch-effect correction. Significantly higher frequencies in patients than in controls were found for roughly 5 TRBV segments, including TRBV5-6, TRBV5-1 and TRBV20-1. The control group was slightly older than the multiple sclerosis patient group. Compared with controls, multiple sclerosis patients had significantly lower normalized Chao1 diversity, a finding suggesting substantial peripheral T-cell clonal expansion.

To demonstrate the VDJtools post-analysis software, TCR beta repertoires were profiled from the peripheral blood of more than 10 young patients with multiple sclerosis. The multiple sclerosis patients were children and adolescents ranging in age from roughly 6 to 15 years. The germline V gene (reference sequence) sets CDR1 to DFQATT and CDR2 to SNEGSKA. Relative to germline, V is 7 bases shorter and J is 3 bases shorter, with 19 bases between their ends. Its CDR3 holds 14 amino acids, cysteine through phenylalanine. Just the 42-base CDR3 DNA is kept, in frame starting at base 1. Library construction relied on PCR. Sequencer: Illumina HiSeq 2500. To reduce PCR and sequencing biases, unique molecular identifiers were built into the TCR beta cDNA libraries. Per 1 to 10 million input T cells, approximately 500,000 cDNA molecules were obtained, such that each molecule approximated one T cell. The same protocol used for the earlier healthy control dataset was applied to prepare and sequence the patient libraries. Within a given batch, samples were prepared together, multiplexed and sequenced on the same HiSeq lane. As for the original processing: MIGEC was used to process the raw barcoded reads, and molecular identifier groups with only a single read were discarded before consensus assembly and CDR3 extraction. Clonotype tables were post-analysed with VDJtools, and diversity was normalized by down-sampling all datasets to the smallest sample size. In repertoire overlap clustering, CDR3 amino acid sequences, but not nucleotide sequences, were matched to correct batch-related cross-sample contamination. In TCRdb, the public reads were trimmed at Q25 with fastp and aligned with MiXCR, with productive beta chains retained. Rows with one shared CDR3 protein collapse into an entry with the most common genes and DNA. TCRdb, not the authors, supplied the V and J calls. The sample has 150,000 to 200,000 distinct CDR3 sequences on record, over 25% of them singletons. The top ten clones comprise more than 1.3% of the sample.

The source is a girl between 5 and 17 years old with multiple sclerosis. Sequenced material: blood. The chain couples TRBV20-1 to TRBJ2-7; the D gene is perhaps TRBD1, on 8 matching bases. The DNA sequence is TGCAGTGTCCTGGGGGGGACAGGCAACTACGAGCAGTACTTC. Its protein product is CSVLGGTGNYEQYF.